Listed below are T cell receptor beta chains from one sample, sequenced in a study of CD8 T cells in ankylosing spondylitis. One entry per CDR3 protein, called by TCRdb with MiXCR from the 5' RACE reads. The data show around 770,000 distinct CDR3 sequences, 12% seen once. Sequencing was carried out using blood, either unsorted or a sorted T cell fraction (not recorded which). The receptor source for this set is a male donor with ankylosing spondylitis. The CDR3 runs from the conserved cysteine through the conserved F or W. D genes are given only for firm matches. Clone size is not always given. Where it is, it says once, few, many or a class for expanded clones.

many,TRBD2,15,TRBV5-1,TRBJ2-1,CASSLGLAEYNEQFF,TGTGCCAGCAGTCTCGGACTAGCGGAATACAATGAGCAGTTCTTC
few,NA,11,TRBV10-3,TRBJ2-7,CAGGTPDEQYF,TGTGCCGGCGGGACTCCGGACGAGCAGTACTTC
few,NA,16,TRBV27,TRBJ1-1,CASTPPRFGRNTEAFF,TGTGCCAGCACCCCCCCTAGGTTTGGACGGAACACTGAAGCTTTCTTT
NA,NA,13,TRBV20-1,TRBJ2-2,CSARDWGTGELFF,TGCAGTGCTAGAGACTGGGGGACCGGGGAGCTGTTTTTT
few,TRBD2,14,TRBV20-1,TRBJ2-1,CSARVGGRGGEQFF,TGCAGTGCTAGAGTCGGCGGGAGAGGTGGTGAGCAGTTCTTC
few,TRBD1,16,TRBV7-3,TRBJ2-2,CASSSTGTGRTGELFF,TGTGCCAGCAGCTCCACCGGGACAGGGAGGACCGGGGAGCTGTTTTTT
few,TRBD2,15,TRBV9,TRBJ2-1,CASSAFGGSYNEQFF,TGTGCCAGCAGCGCATTCGGGGGGTCCTACAATGAGCAGTTCTTC
few,TRBD1,16,TRBV7-2,TRBJ2-5,CASRRDRLTTQETQYF,TGTGCCAGCAGGAGGGACAGACTTACTACTCAAGAGACCCAGTACTTC
NA,NA,15,TRBV5-6,TRBJ2-7,CASSLGPVGSYEQYF,TGTGCCAGCAGCTTGGGGCCCGTCGGCTCCTACGAGCAGTACTTC
NA,NA,14,TRBV5-1,TRBJ1-3,CASSDAQAGNTIYF,TGCGCCAGCAGCGATGCTCAGGCTGGAAACACCATATATTTT
many,NA,12,TRBV4-3,TRBJ1-2,CASSQEQGGYTF,TGCGCCAGCAGCCAAGAGCAAGGGGGCTACACCTTC
NA,TRBD1,14,TRBV20-1,TRBJ2-5,CSALTGTGEETQYF,TGCAGTGCTTTAACTGGGACAGGGGAAGAGACCCAGTACTTC
few,TRBD2,15,TRBV20-1,TRBJ2-1,CSAKPRTSGSSNQFF,TGCAGTGCAAAGCCGAGGACTAGCGGGAGCTCCAATCAGTTCTTC
many,TRBD1,17,TRBV7-2,TRBJ2-1,CASSLAWGTGKGYEQFF,TGTGCCAGCAGCTTAGCGTGGGGGACAGGGAAAGGGTACGAGCAGTTCTTC
NA,TRBD1,15,TRBV7-6,TRBJ2-7,CASSLGGQGYYEQYF,TGTGCCAGCAGCTTGGGGGGACAGGGATACTACGAGCAGTACTTC
many,TRBD2,14,TRBV20-1,TRBJ2-1,CSASRLAIYNEQFF,TGCAGTGCTAGTCGACTAGCAATTTACAATGAGCAGTTCTTC
many,NA,15,TRBV20-1,TRBJ2-2,CSARDRFQNTGELFF,TGCAGTGCTAGGGACCGTTTCCAGAACACCGGGGAGCTGTTTTTT
NA,NA,13,TRBV11-3,TRBJ2-5,CASSLQPKETQYF,TGTGCCAGCAGCCTGCAACCGAAAGAGACCCAGTACTTC